The present entry profiles one TCR beta chain with its context. Its antigen remains unidentified. This entry comes from a study of cytomegalovirus exposure and HLA in healthy donors. Primers for the PCR totalled 60 Vbeta and 13 Jbeta. Clones were sequenced by immunoSEQ multiplex PCR, and TCRdb holds only the in-frame ones, with some missing. The sample shows 140,000 to 150,000 clones, approximately 57% of them seen only once. Study observations and caveats: Excluded were some V segments that proved indistinguishable, including TRBV6-2 and TRBV6-3.

Trimming removed 2 bases from V and 4 bases from J, with 11 bases in between. The CDR3 spans 14 residues. Per the germline V gene, CDR1 is GTSNPN and CDR2 is SVGIG (reference sequence). Sequencing was done on a sample of PBMCs. The receptor was isolated from a male donor in good health and CMV-seronegative. The rearrangement uses TRBV30 and TRBJ1-4, with TRBD1 as a possible D gene (5 bases). DNA for the CDR3: TGTGCCTGGAGTAGTTCGGGGGTTAATGAAAAACTGTTTTTT. Its protein product is CAWSSSGVNEKLFF.